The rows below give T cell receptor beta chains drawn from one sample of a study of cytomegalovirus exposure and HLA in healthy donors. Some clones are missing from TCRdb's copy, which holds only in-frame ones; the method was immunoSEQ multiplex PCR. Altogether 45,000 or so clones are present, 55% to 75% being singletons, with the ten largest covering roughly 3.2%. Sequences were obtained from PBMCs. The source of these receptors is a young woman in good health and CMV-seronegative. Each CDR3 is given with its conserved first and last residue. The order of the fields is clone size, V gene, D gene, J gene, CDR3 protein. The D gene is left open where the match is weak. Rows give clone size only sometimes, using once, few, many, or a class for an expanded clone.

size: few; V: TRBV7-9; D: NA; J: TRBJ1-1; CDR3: CASRADTEAFF
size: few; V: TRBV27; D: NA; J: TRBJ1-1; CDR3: CASSLGSGTEAFF
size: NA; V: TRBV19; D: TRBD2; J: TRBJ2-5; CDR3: CASSRTSGQETQYF
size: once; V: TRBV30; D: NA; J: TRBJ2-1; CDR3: CAWTPDWDGGAGEQFF
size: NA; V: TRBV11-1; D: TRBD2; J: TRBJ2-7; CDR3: CASSLRSGSSYEQYF
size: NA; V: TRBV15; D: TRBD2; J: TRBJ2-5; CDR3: CATSRWTSGEETQYF
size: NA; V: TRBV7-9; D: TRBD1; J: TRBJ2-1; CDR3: CASRLGTGTNEQFF
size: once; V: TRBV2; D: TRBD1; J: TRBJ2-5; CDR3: CASSRQGAGQETQYF
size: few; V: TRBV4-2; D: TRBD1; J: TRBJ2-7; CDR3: CASSQGVGTGGLEQYF
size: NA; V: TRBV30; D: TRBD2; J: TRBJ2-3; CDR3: CAWSVPLREGPRTQYF
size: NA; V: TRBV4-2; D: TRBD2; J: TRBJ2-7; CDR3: CASSQEVFLLAGYEQYF
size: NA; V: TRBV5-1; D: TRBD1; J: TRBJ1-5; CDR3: CASSLGTGDQPQHF
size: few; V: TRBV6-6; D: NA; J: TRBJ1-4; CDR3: CASSQGQNEKLFF
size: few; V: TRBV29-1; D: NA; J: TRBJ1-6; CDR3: CSVAADSIDSPLHF
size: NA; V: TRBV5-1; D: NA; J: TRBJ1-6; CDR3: CASSPRGQRGAPLHF
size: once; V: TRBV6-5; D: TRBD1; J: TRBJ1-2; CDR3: CASRRQGESGGYTF
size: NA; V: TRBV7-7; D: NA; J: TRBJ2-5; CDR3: CASSFFVGTQETQYF
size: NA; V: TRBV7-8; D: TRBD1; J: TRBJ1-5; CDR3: CASSTWTGGGNQPQHF
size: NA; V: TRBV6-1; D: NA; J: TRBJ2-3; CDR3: CASSETVADTQYF
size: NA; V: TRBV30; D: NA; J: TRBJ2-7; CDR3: CAWRDNVLEQYF
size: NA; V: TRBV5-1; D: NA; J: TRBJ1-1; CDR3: CASSLQGFDTEAFF
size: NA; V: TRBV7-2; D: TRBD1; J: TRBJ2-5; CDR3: CASSPVFSGGGDEETQYF
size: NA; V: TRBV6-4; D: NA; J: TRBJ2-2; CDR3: CASSSQDTGELFF